This T cell receptor (beta chain) was recorded in a study of cytomegalovirus exposure and HLA in healthy donors. Findings and caveats of the study: In a later analysis, TCR association rates varied by HLA locus: DRB1 most, HLA-C fewest.

This PCR relied on a set of 60 Vbeta primers and 13 Jbeta primers. The table came from immunoSEQ multiplex PCR; TCRdb's copy has only in-frame clones and leaves some out. This table holds 150,000 or so clones, approximately 80% found once. The CDR3 is 14 residues long. Germline-derived CDR1 and CDR2 are SNHLY and FYNNEI. The V end lost 6 bases, the J end lost 0 bases, and 11 bases lay between the germline ends. At least ten counts were recorded for this clone. Its cognate antigen is unknown. V usage is TRBV2 and J usage is TRBJ1-1; no clear D. The source of this sequence is a woman aged 45-65 years in good health and CMV-seropositive. The sample comprised PBMCs. CDR3 protein: CASREGFMNTEAFF. CDR3 coding DNA: TGTGCCAGCAGGGAGGGATTCATGAACACTGAAGCTTTCTTT. The entire variable domain, with the rest obtained from reference TRBV2 and TRBJ1-1, is as follows: EPEVTQTPSHQVTQMGQEVILRCVPISNHLYFYWYRQILGQKVEFLVSFYNNEISEKSEIFDDQFSVERPDGSNFTLKIRSTKLEDSAMYFCASREGFMNTEAFFGQGTRLTVV.